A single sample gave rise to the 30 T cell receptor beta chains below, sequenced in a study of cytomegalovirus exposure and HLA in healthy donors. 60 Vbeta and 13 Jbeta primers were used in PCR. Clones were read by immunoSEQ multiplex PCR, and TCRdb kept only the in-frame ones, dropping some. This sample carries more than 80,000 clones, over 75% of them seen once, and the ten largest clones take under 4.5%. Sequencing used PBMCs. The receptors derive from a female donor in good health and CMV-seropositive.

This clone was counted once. The CDR3 DNA reads as TGTGCCAGCAGCGGAGACTCCCAGCCCCAGCATTTT. Protein product: CASSGDSQPQHF. The rearrangement links TRBV9 to TRBJ1-5; no definite D call. The CDR3 totals 12 residues. V lost 3 bases to trimming and J lost 7 bases, with 8 bases between them. Germline CDR1 reads SGDLS; CDR2 reads YYNGEE.

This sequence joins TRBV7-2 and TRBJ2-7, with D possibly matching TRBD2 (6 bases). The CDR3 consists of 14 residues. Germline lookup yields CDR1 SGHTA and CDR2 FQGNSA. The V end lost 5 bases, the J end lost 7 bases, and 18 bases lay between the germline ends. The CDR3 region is CASSPRDRLGEQYF. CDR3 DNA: TGTGCCAGCAGCCCACGGGACCGACTAGGTGAGCAGTACTTC.

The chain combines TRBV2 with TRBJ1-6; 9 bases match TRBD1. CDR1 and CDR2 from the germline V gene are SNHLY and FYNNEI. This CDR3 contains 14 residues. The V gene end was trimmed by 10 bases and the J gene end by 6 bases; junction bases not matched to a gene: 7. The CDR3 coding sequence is TGTGCCACCTCGGGACAGGGCCGTAATTCACCCCTCCACTTT. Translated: CATSGQGRNSPLHF.

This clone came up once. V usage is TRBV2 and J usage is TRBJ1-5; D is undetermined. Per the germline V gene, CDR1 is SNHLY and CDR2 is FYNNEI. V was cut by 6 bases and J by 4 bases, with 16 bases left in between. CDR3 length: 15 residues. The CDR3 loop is CASRKGRGTNQPQHF. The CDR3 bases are TGTGCCAGCAGGAAAGGACGGGGAACAAATCAGCCCCAGCATTTT.

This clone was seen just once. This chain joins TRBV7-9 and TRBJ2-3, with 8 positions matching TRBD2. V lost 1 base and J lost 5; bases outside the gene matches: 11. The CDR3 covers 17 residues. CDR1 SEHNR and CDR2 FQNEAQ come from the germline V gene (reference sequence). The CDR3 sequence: CASSLVPAGGVRDTQYF. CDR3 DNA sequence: TGTGCCAGCAGCTTAGTACCCGCGGGGGGAGTCCGAGATACGCAGTATTTT.

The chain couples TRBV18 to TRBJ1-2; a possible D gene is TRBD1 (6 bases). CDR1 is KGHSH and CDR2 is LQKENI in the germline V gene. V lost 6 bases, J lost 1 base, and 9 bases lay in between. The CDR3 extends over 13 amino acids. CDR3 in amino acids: CASSPDSNYGYTF. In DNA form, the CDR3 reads TGTGCCAGCTCTCCGGACAGTAACTATGGCTACACCTTC.

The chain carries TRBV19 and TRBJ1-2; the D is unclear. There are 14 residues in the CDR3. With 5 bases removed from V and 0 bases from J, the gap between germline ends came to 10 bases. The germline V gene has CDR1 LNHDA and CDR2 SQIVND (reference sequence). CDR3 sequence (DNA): TGTGCCAGTAGTGGAGTATTAGCTAACTATGGCTACACCTTC. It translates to CASSGVLANYGYTF.

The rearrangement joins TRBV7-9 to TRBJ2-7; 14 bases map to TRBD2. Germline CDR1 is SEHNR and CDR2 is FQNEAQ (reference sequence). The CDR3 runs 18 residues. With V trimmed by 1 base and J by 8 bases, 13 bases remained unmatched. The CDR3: CASSLDTTGTSGSTKQYF. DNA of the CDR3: TGTGCCAGCAGCTTAGATACAACCGGGACTAGCGGGAGTACGAAGCAGTACTTC.

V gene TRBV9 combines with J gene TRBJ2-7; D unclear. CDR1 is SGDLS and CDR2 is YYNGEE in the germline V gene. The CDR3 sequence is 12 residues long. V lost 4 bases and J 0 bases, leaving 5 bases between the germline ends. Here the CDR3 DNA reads TGTGCCAGCAGCTCAGACTCCTACGAGCAGTACTTC. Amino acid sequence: CASSSDSYEQYF.

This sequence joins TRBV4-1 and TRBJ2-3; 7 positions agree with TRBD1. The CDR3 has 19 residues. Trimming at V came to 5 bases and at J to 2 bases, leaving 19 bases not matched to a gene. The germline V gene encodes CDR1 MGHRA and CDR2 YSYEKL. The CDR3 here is CASSTRLGFDREFTDTQYF. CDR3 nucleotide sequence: TGCGCCAGCAGCACCCGCCTAGGCTTTGACAGGGAGTTCACAGATACGCAGTATTTT.

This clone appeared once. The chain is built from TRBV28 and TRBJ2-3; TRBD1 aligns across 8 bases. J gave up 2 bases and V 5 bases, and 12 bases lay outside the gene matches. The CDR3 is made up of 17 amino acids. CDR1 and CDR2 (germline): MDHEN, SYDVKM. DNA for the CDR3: TGTGCCAGCAGTCCCCCGACAGGGGACGAGGTCACAGATACGCAGTATTTT. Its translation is CASSPPTGDEVTDTQYF. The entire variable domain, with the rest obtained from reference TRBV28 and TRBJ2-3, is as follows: DVKVTQSSRYLVKRTGEKVFLECVQDMDHENMFWYRQDPGLGLRLIYFSYDVKMKEKGDIPEGYSVSREKKERFSLILESASTNQTSMYLCASSPPTGDEVTDTQYFGPGTRLTVL.

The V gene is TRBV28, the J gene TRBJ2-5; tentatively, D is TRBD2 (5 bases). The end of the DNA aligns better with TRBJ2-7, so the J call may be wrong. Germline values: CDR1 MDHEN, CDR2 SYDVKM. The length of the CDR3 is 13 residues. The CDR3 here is CASSLASRFEQYF. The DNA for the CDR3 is TGTGCCAGCAGTTTAGCTAGCCGTTTCGAGCAGTACTTC.

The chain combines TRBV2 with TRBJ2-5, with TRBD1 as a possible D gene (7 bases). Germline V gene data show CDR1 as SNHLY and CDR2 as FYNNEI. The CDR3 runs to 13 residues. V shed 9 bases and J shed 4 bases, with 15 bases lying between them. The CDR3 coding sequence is TGTGCCAGAGGGCCAGGGGGGCCAGAGACCCAGTACTTC. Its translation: CARGPGGPETQYF. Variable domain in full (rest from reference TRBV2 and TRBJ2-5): EPEVTQTPSHQVTQMGQEVILRCVPISNHLYFYWYRQILGQKVEFLVSFYNNEISEKSEIFDDQFSVERPDGSNFTLKIRSTKLEDSAMYFCARGPGGPETQYFGPGTRLLVL.

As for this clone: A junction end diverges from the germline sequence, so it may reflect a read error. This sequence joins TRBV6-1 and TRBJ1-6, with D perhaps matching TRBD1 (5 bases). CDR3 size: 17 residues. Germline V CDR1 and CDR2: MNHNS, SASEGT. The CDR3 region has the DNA TGTGCCAGCACTGAACGTAAGTGGGGGGGGTATAATTCACCCCTCCACTTT. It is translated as CASTERKWGGYNSPLHF.

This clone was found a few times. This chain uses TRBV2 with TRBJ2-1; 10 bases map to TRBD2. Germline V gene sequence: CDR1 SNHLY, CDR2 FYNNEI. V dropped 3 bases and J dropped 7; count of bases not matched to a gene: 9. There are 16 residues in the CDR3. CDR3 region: CASSEGGGLASNEQFF. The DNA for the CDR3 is TGTGCCAGCAGTGAGGGTGGGGGACTAGCGTCAAATGAGCAGTTCTTC. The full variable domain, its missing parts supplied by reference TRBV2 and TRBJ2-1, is EPEVTQTPSHQVTQMGQEVILRCVPISNHLYFYWYRQILGQKVEFLVSFYNNEISEKSEIFDDQFSVERPDGSNFTLKIRSTKLEDSAMYFCASSEGGGLASNEQFFGPGTRLTVL.

The CDR3 DNA is TGTGCCAGCAGCGTAGGGGCTAGCGGGAGCTACAATGAGCAGTTCTTC. It translates to CASSVGASGSYNEQFF. The chain links TRBV9 to TRBJ2-1; the match to TRBD2 covers 10 bases. Trimming removed 0 bases from V and 3 bases from J; junction bases left unmatched: 3. This CDR3 spans 16 amino acids. The germline CDR1 and CDR2 sequences are SGDLS and YYNGEE.

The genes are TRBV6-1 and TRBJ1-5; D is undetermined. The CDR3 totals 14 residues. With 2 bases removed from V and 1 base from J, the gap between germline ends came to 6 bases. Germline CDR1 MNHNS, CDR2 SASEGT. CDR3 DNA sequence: TGTGCCAGCAGTGAAATTCTCAGCAATCAGCCCCAGCATTTT. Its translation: CASSEILSNQPQHF.

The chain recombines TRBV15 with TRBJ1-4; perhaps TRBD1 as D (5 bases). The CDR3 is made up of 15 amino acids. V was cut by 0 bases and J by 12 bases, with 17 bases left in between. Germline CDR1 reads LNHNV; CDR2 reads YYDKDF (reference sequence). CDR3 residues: CATSRDRDRRDELFF. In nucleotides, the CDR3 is TGTGCCACCAGCAGAGATCGAGACCGCAGGGATGAACTGTTTTTT.

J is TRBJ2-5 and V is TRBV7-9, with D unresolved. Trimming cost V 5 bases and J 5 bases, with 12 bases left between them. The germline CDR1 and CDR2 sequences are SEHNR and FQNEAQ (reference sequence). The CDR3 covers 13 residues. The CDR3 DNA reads TGTGCCAGCAGCCCCTACTACTCGGAGACCCAGTACTTC. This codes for CASSPYYSETQYF.

CDR3: CASSFIGTGYEQYF. CDR3 nucleotides: TGTGCCAGCAGTTTCATCGGGACAGGGTACGAGCAGTACTTC. V and J are TRBV28 and TRBJ2-7, with TRBD1 identical over 9 bases. V lost 3 bases, J lost 4 bases, and 4 bases stayed unmatched. The CDR3 loop spans 14 amino acids. Per the germline V gene, CDR1 is MDHEN and CDR2 is SYDVKM. The full variable domain, completed using reference TRBV28 and TRBJ2-7, is DVKVTQSSRYLVKRTGEKVFLECVQDMDHENMFWYRQDPGLGLRLIYFSYDVKMKEKGDIPEGYSVSREKKERFSLILESASTNQTSMYLCASSFIGTGYEQYFGPGTRLTVT.

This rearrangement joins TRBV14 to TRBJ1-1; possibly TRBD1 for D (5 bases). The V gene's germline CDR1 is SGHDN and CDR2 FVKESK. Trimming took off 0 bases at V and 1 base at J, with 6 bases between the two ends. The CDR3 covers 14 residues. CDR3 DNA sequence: TGTGCCAGCAGCCAAGAGGGGGGGAACACTGAAGCTTTCTTT. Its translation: CASSQEGGNTEAFF.

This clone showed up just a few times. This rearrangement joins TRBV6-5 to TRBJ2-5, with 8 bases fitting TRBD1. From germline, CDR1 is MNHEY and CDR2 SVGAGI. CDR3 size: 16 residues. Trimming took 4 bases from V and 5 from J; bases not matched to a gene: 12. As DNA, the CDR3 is TGTGCCAGCAGTTGGCAGGGGGCGCGGGTCTGGGAGACCCAGTACTTC. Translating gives CASSWQGARVWETQYF.

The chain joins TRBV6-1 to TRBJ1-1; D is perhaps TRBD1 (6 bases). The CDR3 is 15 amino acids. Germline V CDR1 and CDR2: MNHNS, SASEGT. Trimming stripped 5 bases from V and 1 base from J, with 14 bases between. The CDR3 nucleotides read TGTGCCAGCAGTATAGACAGGTCCTCGAACACTGAAGCTTTCTTT. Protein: CASSIDRSSNTEAFF.

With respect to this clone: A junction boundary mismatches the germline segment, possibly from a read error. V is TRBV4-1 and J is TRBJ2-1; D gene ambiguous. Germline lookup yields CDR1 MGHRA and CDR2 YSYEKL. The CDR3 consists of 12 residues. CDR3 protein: CASSHIYDEQFF. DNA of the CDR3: TGCGCCAGCAGCCACATCTACGATGAGCAGTTCTTC.

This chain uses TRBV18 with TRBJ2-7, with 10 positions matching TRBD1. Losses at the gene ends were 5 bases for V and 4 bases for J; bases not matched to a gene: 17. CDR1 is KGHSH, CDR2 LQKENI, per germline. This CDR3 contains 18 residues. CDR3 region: CASSLSVTGGSNWYEQYF. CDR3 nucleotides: TGTGCCAGCTCATTGTCGGTGACAGGGGGCTCGAATTGGTACGAGCAGTACTTC.

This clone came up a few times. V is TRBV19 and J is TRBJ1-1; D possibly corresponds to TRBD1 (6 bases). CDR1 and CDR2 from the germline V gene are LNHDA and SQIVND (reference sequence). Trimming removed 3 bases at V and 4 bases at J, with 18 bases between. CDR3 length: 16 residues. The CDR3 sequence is CASSIGWGGRGTEAFF. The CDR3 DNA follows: TGTGCCAGTAGTATCGGGTGGGGGGGGCGCGGCACTGAAGCTTTCTTT.

CDR3 loop: CASRLTGSYTEAFF. CDR3 in DNA: TGTGCCAGCAGATTGACAGGAAGTTACACTGAAGCTTTCTTT. The chain carries TRBV6-5 and TRBJ1-1; D is perhaps TRBD1 (6 bases). V lost 6 bases and J lost 3, with 14 bases in between. CDR3 size: 14 residues. The V gene's germline CDR1 is MNHEY and CDR2 SVGAGI.

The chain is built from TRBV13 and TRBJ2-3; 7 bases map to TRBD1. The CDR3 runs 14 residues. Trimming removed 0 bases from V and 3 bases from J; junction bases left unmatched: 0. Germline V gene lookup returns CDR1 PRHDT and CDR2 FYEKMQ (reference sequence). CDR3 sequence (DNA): TGTGCCAGCAGCTTAGGACAGGGGACAGATACGCAGTATTTT. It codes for CASSLGQGTDTQYF.

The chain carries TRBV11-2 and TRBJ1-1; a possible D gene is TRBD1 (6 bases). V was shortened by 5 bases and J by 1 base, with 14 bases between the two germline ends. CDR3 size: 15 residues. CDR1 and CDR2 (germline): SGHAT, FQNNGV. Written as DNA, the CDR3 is TGTGCCAGCAGCCATCAGGCAGGGGCGAACACTGAAGCTTTCTTT. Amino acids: CASSHQAGANTEAFF. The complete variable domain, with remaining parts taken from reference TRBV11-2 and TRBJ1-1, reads EAGVAQSPRYKIIEKRQSVAFWCNPISGHATLYWYQQILGQGPKLLIQFQNNGVVDDSQLPKDRFSAERLKGVDSTLKIQPAKLEDSAVYLCASSHQAGANTEAFFGQGTRLTVV.

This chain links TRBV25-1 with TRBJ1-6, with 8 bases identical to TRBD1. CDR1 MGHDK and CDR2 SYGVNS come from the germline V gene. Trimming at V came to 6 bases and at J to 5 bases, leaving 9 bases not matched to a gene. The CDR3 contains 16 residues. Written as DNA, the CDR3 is TGTGCCAGCAGACAGGGGGGCCGGTCTGATAATTCACCCCTCCACTTT. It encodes CASRQGGRSDNSPLHF.